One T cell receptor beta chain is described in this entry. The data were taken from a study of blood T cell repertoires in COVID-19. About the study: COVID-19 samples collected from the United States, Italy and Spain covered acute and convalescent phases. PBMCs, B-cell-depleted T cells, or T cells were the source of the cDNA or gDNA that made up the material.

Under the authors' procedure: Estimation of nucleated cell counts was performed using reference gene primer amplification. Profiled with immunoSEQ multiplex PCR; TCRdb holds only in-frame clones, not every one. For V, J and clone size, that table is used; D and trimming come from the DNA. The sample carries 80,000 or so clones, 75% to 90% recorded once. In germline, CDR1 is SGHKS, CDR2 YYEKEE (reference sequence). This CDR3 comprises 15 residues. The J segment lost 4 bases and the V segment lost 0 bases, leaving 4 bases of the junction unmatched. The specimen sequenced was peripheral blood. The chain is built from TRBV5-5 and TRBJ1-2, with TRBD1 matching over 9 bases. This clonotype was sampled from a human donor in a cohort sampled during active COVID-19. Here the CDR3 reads CASSLATGGSYGYTF. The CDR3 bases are TGTGCCAGCAGCTTGGCTACAGGGGGCAGCTATGGCTACACCTTC.